This T cell receptor (beta chain) originates from a study of T cell responses to AZD1222 COVID-19 vaccine. CDR1 and CDR2 (germline): SGHTA, FQGNSA. CDR3 length: 15 amino acids. Trimming took 1 base from V and 10 from J; bases not matched to a gene: 11. The table lists this clone with a count of one. The target antigen is unknown. Libraries were prepared by immunoSEQ multiplex PCR; TCRdb keeps only in-frame clonotypes and omits some of them. Of some 140,000 clones in the sample, around nine tenths were seen once. Regarding the study as a whole: Clonal diversity may have been underestimated in mostly white British donors. Just six or seven AZD1222 recipients tested seropositive at baseline.

The input for sequencing was peripheral blood, taken on day 0 of AZD1222 vaccination. This TCR came from an adult in good health. V and J are TRBV7-2 and TRBJ1-2, with 8 bases aligning to TRBD1. The CDR3 sequence: CASSLEVARGLHYTF. CDR3 coding DNA: TGTGCCAGCAGCTTAGAGGTCGCCAGGGGGCTTCACTACACCTTC.